One and the same sample provided the 27 T cell receptor beta chains below, sequenced in a study of neoadjuvant nivolumab and ipilimumab in lung cancer. Method: immunoSEQ multiplex PCR; TCRdb's copy keeps in-frame clones and lacks some. The sample lists approximately 23,000 clones, more than 65% occurring once. The starting material was peripheral blood, obtained before neoadjuvant nivolumab, alone or with ipilimumab. These receptors all stem from an adult with non-small cell lung cancer.

This clone was counted once. The chain uses TRBV5-4 and TRBJ2-5; 9 nucleotides agree with TRBD2. CDR1 is SGHNT and CDR2 is YYREEE in the germline V gene (reference sequence). CDR3 length: 15 amino acids. V was clipped by 4 bases and J by 5 bases; unmatched bases: 9. The CDR3 here is CASSANSGSRETQYF. The CDR3 coding sequence is TGTGCCAGCAGCGCGAATAGCGGGAGTCGGGAGACCCAGTACTTC.

V is TRBV19 and J is TRBJ2-7; D is ambiguous. CDR3 size: 14 residues. Looked up from germline, CDR1 is LNHDA and CDR2 is SQIVND (reference sequence). The V and J ends lost 3 bases and 0 bases respectively, with 9 bases between them. Here the CDR3 reads CASSIVGSSYEQYF. The CDR3 DNA reads as TGTGCCAGTAGTATTGTAGGGTCCTCCTACGAGCAGTACTTC.

The J gene is TRBJ1-3, the V gene TRBV30, with a tentative D call TRBD1 (5 bases). CDR1 and CDR2 (germline): GTSNPN, SVGIG (reference sequence). Trimming took off 0 bases at V and 0 bases at J, with 12 bases between the two ends. CDR3 length equals 16 residues. Written as DNA, the CDR3 is TGTGCCTGGAGTGTACTCCGGGGGAGCTCTGGAAACACCATATATTTT. Translated: CAWSVLRGSSGNTIYF.

The chain uses TRBV6-1 and TRBJ2-5, with TRBD1 identical over 9 bases. Germline CDR1 MNHNS, CDR2 SASEGT. With V trimmed by 3 bases and J by 6 bases, 11 bases remained unmatched. The CDR3 runs to 16 residues. The DNA for the CDR3 is TGTGCCAGCAGTGAGGGCGGGACAGGGTTCGTTAAGACCCAGTACTTC. This sequence encodes CASSEGGTGFVKTQYF.

For the CDR3, the DNA is TGTGCCAGCAGCCCATTACTAGCTAGCTACGAGCAGTACTTC. It yields the protein CASSPLLASYEQYF. The rearrangement links TRBV7-2 to TRBJ2-7; maybe TRBD2 (6 bases). V dropped 5 bases and J dropped 3 bases, with 14 bases sitting between them. The CDR3 loop spans 14 amino acids. CDR1 and CDR2 from the germline V gene are SGHTA and FQGNSA.

This rearrangement joins TRBV10-2 to TRBJ2-5, with D unresolved. There are 15 residues in the CDR3. V lost 5 bases and J lost 1, with 14 bases in between. Germline-derived CDR1 and CDR2 are WSHSY and SAAADI. The CDR3 bases are TGCGCCAGCAGTCCAAGAGAGAATTTCCAAGAGACCCAGTACTTC. This gives the protein CASSPRENFQETQYF.

This clone has a single count. The chain joins TRBV7-2 to TRBJ2-7, with 7 positions matching TRBD2. Trimming removed 5 bases from V and 7 bases from J; junction bases left unmatched: 8. CDR3 length: 13 residues. Per the germline V gene, CDR1 is SGHTA and CDR2 is FQGNSA. The CDR3 DNA follows: TGTGCCAGCAGCCCTGGGGGGGGTGGAGAGCAGTACTTC. Its translation: CASSPGGGGEQYF.

This clone was recorded only once. CDR3: CASSRAILPNTEAFF. The CDR3 nucleotides are TGCGCCAGCAGCCGTGCGATTCTCCCGAACACTGAAGCTTTCTTT. V is TRBV5-1 and J is TRBJ1-1; D not resolved. Trimming took off 4 bases at V and 1 base at J, with 14 bases between the two ends. The CDR3 totals 15 residues. Germline V gives CDR1 SGHRS, CDR2 YFSETQ. Together with reference TRBV5-1 and TRBJ1-1, the CDR3 gives the full variable domain: KAGVTQTPRYLIKTRGQQVTLSCSPISGHRSVSWYQQTPGQGLQFLFEYFSETQRNKGNFPGRFSGRQFSNSRSEMNVSTLELGDSALYLCASSRAILPNTEAFFGQGTRLTVV.

J is TRBJ1-2 and V is TRBV7-2; possibly TRBD1 for D (5 bases). CDR1 SGHTA and CDR2 FQGNSA come from the germline V gene. This CDR3 is 16 amino acids long. V shed 3 bases and J shed 2 bases, with 16 bases lying between them. The CDR3 region has the DNA TGTGCCAGCAGCTTTTCTTCCGGGACGGCCAACTATGGCTACACCTTC. Translated, it gives CASSFSSGTANYGYTF.

This chain uses TRBV7-2 with TRBJ1-2; no firm D call. From germline, CDR1 is SGHTA and CDR2 FQGNSA. Trimming left V 1 base short and J 6 bases short, with 9 bases between. This CDR3 has 13 residues. CDR3 nucleotides: TGTGCCAGCAGCTTAGTAACTGGGGATGGCTACACCTTC. Its translation is CASSLVTGDGYTF.

This clone was recorded once. The V call is TRBV7-2, the J call TRBJ1-1; 7 bases line up with TRBD1. In germline, CDR1 is SGHTA, CDR2 FQGNSA. The CDR3 has 14 amino acids. With 5 bases clipped from V and 6 bases from J, the junction kept 9 bases outside the gene matches. The CDR3 is CASSLFRDSAEAFF. As DNA, the CDR3 is TGTGCCAGCAGCCTTTTCCGGGACAGTGCTGAAGCTTTCTTT.

This clone was seen only once. V and J are TRBV27 and TRBJ2-1; TRBD2 matches 11 bases. Germline V gene lookup returns CDR1 MNHEY and CDR2 SMNVEV (reference sequence). After removal of 2 bases from V and 7 bases from J, the junction contained 7 bases not matched to a gene. The CDR3 has 16 residues. CDR3 sequence reads: CASSLLLAGGFNEQFF. In DNA, the CDR3 is TGTGCCAGCAGTTTACTCCTAGCGGGAGGTTTTAATGAGCAGTTCTTC.

This clone is medium-sized by share. The chain carries TRBV5-1 and TRBJ2-3; D might be TRBD1 (5 bases). The germline V gene encodes CDR1 SGHRS and CDR2 YFSETQ. V dropped 4 bases and J dropped 5 bases, with 8 bases sitting between them. This CDR3 has 12 residues. CDR3 in amino acids: CASSPQGDTQYF. CDR3 DNA: TGCGCCAGCAGCCCGCAGGGAGATACGCAGTATTTT. The full variable domain, with the rest looked up from reference TRBV5-1 and TRBJ2-3, is KAGVTQTPRYLIKTRGQQVTLSCSPISGHRSVSWYQQTPGQGLQFLFEYFSETQRNKGNFPGRFSGRQFSNSRSEMNVSTLELGDSALYLCASSPQGDTQYFGPGTRLTVL.

The chain employs TRBV7-9 and TRBJ2-5, with 9 bases fitting TRBD1. Germline V gene data show CDR1 as SEHNR and CDR2 as FQNEAQ (reference sequence). V lost 4 bases to trimming and J lost 3 bases; unmatched junction nucleotides: 6. CDR3 length: 15 residues. The CDR3 nucleotides read TGTGCCAGCAGCTCCCGGGACAGGGTTGAAGAGACCCAGTACTTC. Its protein product is CASSSRDRVEETQYF.

This chain joins TRBV5-4 and TRBJ2-2; TRBD2 matches 10 bases. J was trimmed by 0 bases and V by 9 bases; bases with no gene match: 8. Per germline, CDR1 SGHNT and CDR2 YYREEE (reference sequence). There are 16 residues in the CDR3. In DNA form, the CDR3 reads TGTGCCATCTCAGGACTAGCGGAGCCGAACACCGGGGAGCTGTTTTTT. Amino acids: CAISGLAEPNTGELFF.

The chain carries TRBV19 and TRBJ2-5, with D uncertain. This CDR3 is built from 12 residues. The V end was cut by 0 bases, the J end by 5 bases, with 4 bases between. CDR1 is LNHDA, CDR2 SQIVND, per germline (reference sequence). CDR3 amino acids: CASSIDPETQYF. Written as DNA, the CDR3 is TGTGCCAGTAGTATAGATCCTGAGACCCAGTACTTC.

V usage is TRBV9 and J usage is TRBJ2-3; D gene uncertain. Trimming cost V 3 bases and J 4 bases, with 12 bases left between them. Germline V lookup: CDR1 SGDLS, CDR2 YYNGEE. The CDR3 runs 14 residues. This CDR3 reads CASSATWSADTQYF. CDR3 in DNA: TGTGCCAGCAGCGCGACGTGGAGTGCAGATACGCAGTATTTT.

The chain recombines TRBV9 with TRBJ2-1, with 8 bases identical to TRBD2. CDR3 length: 13 amino acids. From germline, CDR1 is SGDLS and CDR2 YYNGEE. V dropped 3 bases and J dropped 7; count of bases not matched to a gene: 3. This CDR3 reads CASSDGRVNEQFF. CDR3 in DNA: TGTGCCAGCAGCGACGGGAGGGTAAATGAGCAGTTCTTC.

The genes are TRBV25-1 and TRBJ2-5; D may be TRBD1 or TRBD2 (5 bases each). This CDR3 is 13 amino acids long. V was pared by 7 bases and J by 5 bases, with 14 bases between. Per the germline V gene, CDR1 is MGHDK and CDR2 is SYGVNS. The CDR3 protein is CASIPTGRETQYF. CDR3 DNA sequence: TGTGCCAGCATACCCACGGGGCGGGAGACCCAGTACTTC. The variable domain in full, completed from reference TRBV25-1 and TRBJ2-5, reads EADIYQTPRYLVIGTGKKITLECSQTMGHDKMYWYQQDPGMELHLIHYSYGVNSTEKGDLSSESTVSRIRTEHFPLTLESARPSHTSQYLCASIPTGRETQYFGPGTRLLVL.

V usage is TRBV4-2 and J usage is TRBJ2-1; 10 nucleotides line up with TRBD2. Germline V lookup: CDR1 LGHNA, CDR2 YNFKEQ. This CDR3 spans 14 amino acids. The ends lost 5 bases at V and 7 bases at J; junction bases unmatched: 5. CDR3 sequence (DNA): TGTGCCAGCAGCAAAAGCGGGGGGGGTAATGAGCAGTTCTTC. Protein sequence: CASSKSGGGNEQFF.

The chain employs TRBV4-1 and TRBJ2-2; D gene unclear. Between the trimmed V and J ends, which lost 0 bases and 2 bases, there was a span of 7 bases. This CDR3 spans 15 amino acids. The germline CDR1 and CDR2 sequences are MGHRA and YSYEKL. This CDR3 is CASSQEGANTGELFF. CDR3 sequence (DNA): TGCGCCAGCAGCCAAGAAGGAGCAAACACCGGGGAGCTGTTTTTT.

V and J are TRBV19 and TRBJ2-2; D possibly corresponds to TRBD2 (6 bases). Deletions cut 6 bases from V and 0 bases from J, with 11 bases between. Germline V gives CDR1 LNHDA, CDR2 SQIVND (reference sequence). The CDR3 extends over 15 amino acids. CDR3 protein: CASRGLLANTGELFF. CDR3 DNA: TGTGCCAGTAGGGGACTCCTCGCGAACACCGGGGAGCTGTTTTTT.

This clone was found a few times. The genes are TRBV27 and TRBJ1-5, with D perhaps TRBD1 (5 bases). Germline values: CDR1 MNHEY, CDR2 SMNVEV (reference sequence). The CDR3 is made up of 14 amino acids. V lost 2 bases and J 6 bases, leaving 11 bases between the germline ends. CDR3 sequence: CASSLTRDSQPQHF. DNA for the CDR3: TGTGCCAGCAGTTTAACCCGGGACTCTCAGCCCCAGCATTTT.

The chain employs TRBV28 and TRBJ2-7, with D uncertain. The V end lost 3 bases, the J end lost 4 bases, and 7 bases lay between the germline ends. The CDR3 consists of 12 residues. The germline CDR1 and CDR2 sequences are MDHEN and SYDVKM. This CDR3 is CASSLSRYEQYF. DNA for the CDR3: TGTGCCAGCAGTTTGTCTAGGTACGAGCAGTACTTC.

This sequence joins TRBV11-2 and TRBJ1-1, with D possibly TRBD1 on 5 matching bases. V was pared by 3 bases and J by 8 bases, with 13 bases between. Germline V gene data show CDR1 as SGHAT and CDR2 as FQNNGV. This CDR3 is 13 amino acids long. In DNA, the CDR3 is TGTGCCAGCAGCTTTACCCCCCAGGGAGAAGCTTTCTTT. Translating gives CASSFTPQGEAFF.

The chain has TRBV29-1 and TRBJ2-7; the D gene is possibly TRBD1 (7 bases). Germline V gene lookup returns CDR1 SQVTM and CDR2 ANQGSEA. With 6 bases removed from V and 4 bases from J, the gap between germline ends came to 13 bases. This CDR3 has 12 residues. The CDR3 reads CSVGGQLYEQYF. The DNA for the CDR3 is TGCAGCGTGGGGGGACAGCTTTACGAGCAGTACTTC.

This chain links TRBV7-9 with TRBJ2-4, with D possibly being TRBD1 (6 bases). Trimming shortened V by 3 bases and J by 6 bases, and 21 bases separated the two germline ends. This CDR3 has 17 residues. CDR1 and CDR2 (germline): SEHNR, FQNEAQ (reference sequence). The CDR3: CASSFQRSTGKRNIQYF. The CDR3 DNA reads TGTGCCAGCAGCTTTCAGAGGTCCACAGGGAAGAGAAACATTCAGTACTTC.